This passage covers 18 T cell receptor beta chains from one sample sequenced in a study of T cell responses to AZD1222 COVID-19 vaccine. This table comes from immunoSEQ multiplex PCR, and its TCRdb copy is limited to in-frame clones, with some not included. The sample lists roughly 170,000 clones, 91% seen once, with over 1.5% in the top ten. Sequenced here: peripheral blood, sampled on day 0 of AZD1222 vaccination. The receptors come from an adult in good health.

The chain carries TRBV29-1 and TRBJ2-7; 11 nucleotides agree with TRBD1. J lost 9 bases, V lost 3 bases, and 10 bases had no gene match. This CDR3 is built from 14 residues. Germline lookup yields CDR1 SQVTM and CDR2 ANQGSEA. The CDR3 spells CSVEFRDRGLGQYF. The DNA of the CDR3 is TGCAGCGTTGAGTTCCGGGACAGGGGGTTGGGGCAGTACTTC.

This clone was detected once. The rearrangement links TRBV19 to TRBJ2-5; 7 bases map to TRBD1. J was trimmed by 5 bases and V by 6 bases; bases with no gene match: 6. Germline loops: CDR1 LNHDA, CDR2 SQIVND (reference sequence). This CDR3 has 13 amino acids. CDR3 in amino acids: CASSRQGAETQYF. CDR3 nucleotides: TGTGCCAGTAGCCGACAGGGTGCTGAGACCCAGTACTTC.

Comment on this clone: This CDR3 is also generated by other DNA sequences in the sample. The rearrangement links TRBV12-3 or TRBV12-4 to TRBJ1-2, with 8 bases lining up with TRBD1. CDR3 length: 12 amino acids. V lost 6 bases to trimming and J lost 11 bases; unmatched junction nucleotides: 8. The CDR3 DNA is TGTGCCAGCAGCCCAAGTGACAGGGGATACACCTTC. Protein sequence: CASSPSDRGYTF.

A few counts support this clone. The genes are TRBV5-4 and TRBJ2-5, with D hard to call. Germline V CDR1 and CDR2: SGHNT, YYREEE (reference sequence). The V end was cut by 4 bases, the J end by 5 bases, with 6 bases between. The CDR3 loop spans 11 amino acids. The CDR3 sequence is CASSRGETQYF. In nucleotides, the CDR3 is TGTGCCAGCAGCCGTGGGGAGACCCAGTACTTC.

The chain uses TRBV28 and TRBJ2-7, with 7 bases lining up with TRBD1. The CDR3 consists of 17 residues. The ends lost 4 bases at V and 3 bases at J; junction bases unmatched: 15. CDR1 and CDR2 (germline): MDHEN, SYDVKM. The CDR3 DNA is TGTGCCAGCAGTTCCGTCCACCGGACAGGCAGTTACTACGAGCAGTACTTC. Residues: CASSSVHRTGSYYEQYF.

The chain couples TRBV15 to TRBJ2-6, with TRBD1 matching over 8 bases. Trimming took 5 bases from V and 0 from J; bases not matched to a gene: 3. The CDR3 runs to 16 residues. Germline V CDR1 and CDR2: LNHNV, YYDKDF (reference sequence). The CDR3 sequence is CATSEDRGSGANVLTF. CDR3 bases: TGTGCCACCAGCGAAGACAGGGGCTCTGGGGCCAACGTCCTGACTTTC.

This clone was observed once. This sequence joins TRBV28 and TRBJ1-3, with a tentative D call TRBD1 (5 bases). This CDR3 comprises 16 residues. Germline CDR1 and CDR2: MDHEN and SYDVKM. Trimming stripped 1 base from V and 1 base from J, with 11 bases between. The CDR3 reads CASSLFSGVSGNTIYF. In nucleotides, the CDR3 is TGTGCCAGCAGTTTATTTTCGGGGGTATCTGGAAACACCATATATTTT.

The rearrangement joins TRBV28 to TRBJ1-2, with D unresolved. The CDR3 runs 14 residues. Trimming shortened V by 2 bases and J by 8 bases, and 15 bases separated the two germline ends. Germline CDR1 MDHEN, CDR2 SYDVKM. This CDR3 reads CASSLPRPPGGYTF. The DNA for the CDR3 is TGTGCCAGCAGTTTACCCCGGCCTCCTGGGGGCTACACCTTC.

The CDR3 DNA sequence: TGTGCCAGCAGTTACGAAGGGGCCGGGGAGCTGTTTTTT. The encoded protein is CASSYEGAGELFF. This rearrangement joins TRBV6-5 to TRBJ2-2, with D perhaps TRBD1 (5 bases). The CDR3 sequence is 13 residues long. V was shortened by 2 bases and J by 6 bases, with 7 bases between the two germline ends. Germline V gene lookup returns CDR1 MNHEY and CDR2 SVGAGI.

V gene TRBV18 combines with J gene TRBJ2-2, with a weak D call TRBD1 (5 bases). The CDR3 is made up of 15 amino acids. Trimming removed 1 base at V and 3 bases at J, with 9 bases between. Germline V gene data show CDR1 as KGHSH and CDR2 as LQKENI. The CDR3 protein is CASSPLWGDTGELFF. The DNA for the CDR3 is TGTGCCAGCTCACCACTTTGGGGCGACACCGGGGAGCTGTTTTTT.

The chain uses TRBV3-1 (or the pseudogene TRBV3-2) and TRBJ1-2; D ambiguous. Germline CDR1 LGHDT, CDR2 YNNKEL (reference sequence). This CDR3 has 12 residues. V lost 4 bases to trimming and J lost 13 bases, with 16 bases between them. The CDR3 sequence is CASSRNKAGRTF. In DNA form, the CDR3 reads TGTGCCAGCAGCCGGAATAAGGCGGGCCGCACCTTC.

The chain recombines TRBV30 with TRBJ1-4, with no clear D. The germline V gene encodes CDR1 GTSNPN and CDR2 SVGIG (reference sequence). CDR3 length: 11 residues. Trimming cost V 2 bases and J 5 bases, with 3 bases left between them. CDR3 residues: CAWSNNEKLFF. DNA for the CDR3: TGTGCCTGGAGTAACAATGAAAAACTGTTTTTT. The complete variable domain, with remaining parts taken from reference TRBV30 and TRBJ1-4, reads SQTIHQWPATLVQPVGSPLSLECTVEGTSNPNLYWYRQAAGRGLQLLFYSVGIGQISSEVPQNLSASRPQDRQFILSSKKLLLSDSGFYLCAWSNNEKLFFGSGTQLSVL.

This clone was seen only once. The rearrangement links TRBV19 to TRBJ2-5; D possibly corresponds to TRBD1 (5 bases). V was cut by 3 bases and J by 0 bases, with 11 bases left in between. Germline CDR1 and CDR2: LNHDA and SQIVND (reference sequence). This CDR3 comprises 15 residues. CDR3 region: CASSISQGHQETQYF. CDR3 in DNA: TGTGCCAGTAGTATCTCGCAGGGTCACCAAGAGACCCAGTACTTC.

This chain uses TRBV6-5 with TRBJ2-1; TRBD1 matches at 7 bases. Germline V gene lookup returns CDR1 MNHEY and CDR2 SVGAGI. Trimming removed 8 bases from V and 9 bases from J; junction bases left unmatched: 7. This CDR3 has 12 residues. The CDR3 nucleotides read TGTGCCAGCCGACAGGGAATGGGTGAGCAGTTCTTC. Its translation: CASRQGMGEQFF.

In this sample, this clone turned up once. This rearrangement joins TRBV4-3 to TRBJ2-2; a possible D gene is TRBD1 (6 bases). The germline V and J ends were trimmed by 4 bases and 3 bases, with 15 bases remaining between them. The CDR3 has 16 amino acids. Germline CDR1 and CDR2: LGHNA and YSLEER. CDR3 in DNA: TGCGCCAGCAGCCTATATGGGACACCCCACACCGGGGAGCTGTTTTTT. Amino acids: CASSLYGTPHTGELFF.

This chain uses TRBV28 with TRBJ2-1; a possible D gene is TRBD2 (6 bases). The CDR3 totals 16 residues. Germline V lookup: CDR1 MDHEN, CDR2 SYDVKM. V dropped 3 bases and J dropped 6 bases, with 18 bases sitting between them. DNA for the CDR3: TGTGCCAGCAGTTTTAAGTCAGGGAGGACGGGCAATGAGCAGTTCTTC. This codes for CASSFKSGRTGNEQFF.

V and J are TRBV2 and TRBJ2-7; D is perhaps TRBD1 (6 bases). This CDR3 contains 14 residues. The V gene lost 7 bases and the J gene lost 4 bases, with 17 bases spanning the gap. Germline CDR1 reads SNHLY; CDR2 reads FYNNEI. CDR3 sequence reads: CASTLDRTLYEQYF. CDR3 nucleotide sequence: TGTGCCAGCACCTTGGACAGAACTCTTTACGAGCAGTACTTC. Drawing the rest from reference TRBV2 and TRBJ2-7, the complete variable domain is EPEVTQTPSHQVTQMGQEVILRCVPISNHLYFYWYRQILGQKVEFLVSFYNNEISEKSEIFDDQFSVERPDGSNFTLKIRSTKLEDSAMYFCASTLDRTLYEQYFGPGTRLTVT.

This CDR3 reads CAWSVGQDNSPLHF. The CDR3 DNA follows: TGTGCCTGGAGTGTGGGGCAGGATAATTCACCCCTCCACTTT. V and J are TRBV30 and TRBJ1-6, with a tentative D call TRBD1 (5 bases). The CDR3 runs 14 residues. With 0 bases removed from V and 5 bases from J, the gap between germline ends came to 8 bases. Germline loops: CDR1 GTSNPN, CDR2 SVGIG (reference sequence).